This T cell receptor (beta chain) stems from a study of blood T cell repertoires in COVID-19. About the research overall: Samples taken during acute and convalescent COVID-19 were collected in the United States, Italy and Spain.

In the study's own analysis: By means of reference gene primer amplification, nucleated cell counts were estimated. This table comes from immunoSEQ multiplex PCR, and its TCRdb copy is limited to in-frame clones, with some not included. That table supplies the V and J calls and clone size; D and trimming were determined from the DNA. The table shows 150,000 to 200,000 clones, with roughly 85% occurring only once. The CDR3 spans 13 residues. Germline V gene data show CDR1 as MGHDK and CDR2 as SYGVNS. Trimming left V 1 base short and J 7 bases short, with 10 bases between. The sample comprised peripheral blood. V usage is TRBV25-1 and J usage is TRBJ1-1, with D uncertain. This TCR was sampled from a human donor in a cohort sampled during active COVID-19. The CDR3: CASSEWAQHEAFF. In nucleotides, the CDR3 is TGTGCCAGCAGTGAATGGGCCCAACATGAAGCTTTCTTT.